The 18 T cell receptor beta chains reported below all come from one sample, sequenced in a study of blood T cell repertoires in COVID-19. The repertoire was sequenced with immunoSEQ multiplex PCR; TCRdb's copy has only in-frame clones and lacks some. The data show just under 75,000 clones, with approximately 88% seen just once and 2.5% to 3% held by the top ten. The sequencing input was peripheral blood. Receptors were obtained from a man older than 75 with active or convalescent COVID-19.

This chain links TRBV5-5 with TRBJ1-5; tentatively, D is TRBD1 (6 bases). Germline V lookup: CDR1 SGHKS, CDR2 YYEKEE (reference sequence). This CDR3 is 15 amino acids long. Trimming took 4 bases from V and 7 from J, leaving 18 bases between them. The DNA of the CDR3 is TGTGCCAGCAGCCTGATTATGGGGGCGCAACAGCCCCAGCATTTT. Its protein is CASSLIMGAQQPQHF.

The chain joins TRBV29-1 to TRBJ2-5; 9 bases map to TRBD1. V was clipped by 0 bases and J by 5 bases; unmatched bases: 4. There are 14 residues in the CDR3. CDR1 and CDR2 (germline): SQVTM, ANQGSEA. DNA for the CDR3: TGCAGCGTTGAAGATGGACAGGGGTGGGAGACCCAGTACTTC. It yields the protein CSVEDGQGWETQYF. Drawing the rest from reference TRBV29-1 and TRBJ2-5, the complete variable domain is SAVISQKPSRDICQRGTSLTIQCQVDSQVTMMFWYRQQPGQSLTLIATANQGSEATYESGFVIDKFPISRPNLTFSTLTVSNMSPEDSSIYLCSVEDGQGWETQYFGPGTRLLVL.

In this sample, this clone turned up a few times. The chain combines TRBV5-1 with TRBJ2-7, with 8 bases that match TRBD1. Germline V gene data show CDR1 as SGHRS and CDR2 as YFSETQ. This CDR3 has 14 amino acids. Germline trimming cut 4 bases from V and 3 bases from J; bases unmatched to any gene: 6. This chain's CDR3 is CASSVDRVGYEQYF. DNA for the CDR3: TGCGCCAGCAGCGTGGACAGGGTAGGCTACGAGCAGTACTTC.

The rearrangement uses TRBV5-4 and TRBJ1-1; TRBD1 might be the D (5 bases). The germline gives CDR1 SGHNT, CDR2 YYREEE (reference sequence). The CDR3 is made up of 15 amino acids. V lost 1 base, J lost 5 bases, and 15 bases lay in between. CDR3 DNA: TGTGCCAGCAGCTTGTGGGGGACTGGGCGGACTGAAGCTTTCTTT. Translation: CASSLWGTGRTEAFF.

The rearrangement links TRBV19 to TRBJ1-2; 8 positions agree with TRBD1. The V segment lost 4 bases and the J segment 4 bases; nucleotides outside the gene matches: 5. Germline V gives CDR1 LNHDA, CDR2 SQIVND (reference sequence). The CDR3 spans 14 residues. CDR3 DNA sequence: TGTGCCAGTAGTAACCCGGACAGGGCCTATGGCTACACCTTC. As protein: CASSNPDRAYGYTF. Using reference TRBV19 and TRBJ1-2 for the parts outside the CDR3, the full variable domain is DGGITQSPKYLFRKEGQNVTLSCEQNLNHDAMYWYRQDPGQGLRLIYYSQIVNDFQKGDIAEGYSVSREKKESFPLTVTSAQKNPTAFYLCASSNPDRAYGYTFGSGTRLTVV.

CDR3 region: CSAGLAGVNTGELFF. CDR3 DNA: TGCAGCGCTGGACTAGCGGGAGTGAACACCGGGGAGCTGTTTTTT. The chain carries TRBV29-1 and TRBJ2-2; 13 positions match TRBD2. There are 15 residues in the CDR3. Trimming took 7 bases from V and 1 from J; bases not matched to a gene: 3. Germline V CDR1 and CDR2: SQVTM, ANQGSEA.

The rearrangement links TRBV19 to TRBJ2-3, with 13 positions matching TRBD2. Germline CDR1 and CDR2: LNHDA and SQIVND (reference sequence). This CDR3 has 18 amino acids. V shed 4 bases, J shed 4 bases, and the junction held 11 bases outside the gene matches. CDR3 sequence: CASSTYGLAGVISDTQYF. The CDR3 DNA is TGTGCCAGTAGTACGTACGGACTAGCGGGAGTCATTTCAGATACGCAGTATTTT.

In its sample, this clone was seen a few times. This chain joins TRBV11-2 and TRBJ2-7; 8 positions match TRBD1. The CDR3 runs 17 residues. CDR1 and CDR2 (germline): SGHAT, FQNNGV. V trimming: 1 base; J trimming: 0 bases; junction bases outside the gene matches: 8. CDR3 sequence: CASSLGYLGQGSYEQYF. CDR3 DNA: TGTGCCAGCAGCTTAGGGTACTTAGGACAGGGCTCCTACGAGCAGTACTTC.

The gene calls are TRBV6-2 or TRBV6-3 and TRBJ2-2; a possible D gene is TRBD2 (7 bases). The germline CDR1 and CDR2 sequences are MNHEY and SVGEGT. V lost 6 bases and J lost 1, with 18 bases in between. The CDR3 covers 17 residues. The CDR3 sequence is CASSRTRGGVNTGELFF. The CDR3 coding sequence is TGTGCCAGCAGCCGCACCCGAGGGGGGGTGAACACCGGGGAGCTGTTTTTT.

The chain has TRBV7-6 and TRBJ2-1, with 16 bases aligning to TRBD2. This CDR3 comprises 17 residues. J gave up 5 bases and V 5 bases, and 6 bases lay outside the gene matches. Germline V gene data show CDR1 as SGHVS and CDR2 as FNYEAQ. The CDR3 loop reads CASSVGTSGRVNNEQFF. The CDR3 DNA reads TGTGCCAGCAGCGTAGGGACTAGCGGGAGGGTAAACAATGAGCAGTTCTTC.

The chain employs TRBV5-6 and TRBJ2-3; D call uncertain. V gave up 4 bases and J gave up 0 bases, with 6 bases separating them. Germline lookup yields CDR1 SGHDT and CDR2 YYEEEE. This CDR3 comprises 13 residues. CDR3 region: CASSRFSTDTQYF. For the CDR3, the DNA is TGTGCCAGCAGCCGTTTTAGCACAGATACGCAGTATTTT.

The chain is built from TRBV5-1 and TRBJ1-5; unclear D gene. This CDR3 spans 14 amino acids. The germline V gene encodes CDR1 SGHRS and CDR2 YFSETQ. V lost 0 bases, J lost 2 bases, and 6 bases lay in between. CDR3 residues: CASSLEAGNQPQHF. In DNA form, the CDR3 reads TGCGCCAGCAGCTTGGAGGCGGGCAATCAGCCCCAGCATTTT. The full variable domain, rest sourced from reference TRBV5-1 and TRBJ1-5, is KAGVTQTPRYLIKTRGQQVTLSCSPISGHRSVSWYQQTPGQGLQFLFEYFSETQRNKGNFPGRFSGRQFSNSRSEMNVSTLELGDSALYLCASSLEAGNQPQHFGDGTRLSIL.

This chain links TRBV18 with TRBJ1-5; D gene uncertain. CDR3 length equals 13 residues. V lost 3 bases, J lost 5 bases, and 8 bases lay in between. The V gene's germline CDR1 is KGHSH and CDR2 LQKENI. The CDR3 region is CASSPSLDQPQHF. In nucleotides, the CDR3 is TGTGCCAGCTCACCGAGCCTCGATCAGCCCCAGCATTTT. The full variable domain, completed using reference TRBV18 and TRBJ1-5, is NAGVMQNPRHLVRRRGQEARLRCSPMKGHSHVYWYRQLPEEGLKFMVYLQKENIIDESGMPKERFSAEFPKEGPSILRIQQVVRGDSAAYFCASSPSLDQPQHFGDGTRLSIL.

The chain has TRBV10-2 and TRBJ1-5, with 7 bases identical to TRBD1. The CDR3 loop spans 12 amino acids. Germline values: CDR1 WSHSY, CDR2 SAAADI. V shed 6 bases, J shed 10 bases, and the junction held 6 bases outside the gene matches. The CDR3 nucleotides are TGCGCCAGCAGCCCAGGGACAGCCCCCCAGCATTTT. Encoded protein: CASSPGTAPQHF.

The V call is TRBV3-1 (or the pseudogene TRBV3-2), the J call TRBJ2-7; a possible D gene is TRBD1 (6 bases). The germline V and J ends were trimmed by 0 bases and 2 bases, with 11 bases remaining between them. The CDR3 has 15 residues. Per the germline V gene, CDR1 is LGHDT and CDR2 is YNNKEL (reference sequence). CDR3 sequence (DNA): TGTGCCAGCAGCCAAGATTGGGGGCCACCCTACGAGCAGTACTTC. This translates into CASSQDWGPPYEQYF.

The genes are TRBV18 and TRBJ2-7; 10 bases align to TRBD2. V trimming: 6 bases; J trimming: 6 bases; junction bases outside the gene matches: 8. Germline CDR1 KGHSH, CDR2 LQKENI. The CDR3 totals 14 residues. CDR3 coding DNA: TGTGCCAGCTCGCGAGCGGGAGGGCGGGGCGAGCAGTACTTC. Amino acid sequence: CASSRAGGRGEQYF.

The V call is TRBV11-2, the J call TRBJ2-3; 10 nucleotides agree with TRBD2. This CDR3 is 16 amino acids long. The germline gives CDR1 SGHAT, CDR2 FQNNGV. Trimming removed 2 bases from V and 2 bases from J; junction bases left unmatched: 4. CDR3 nucleotides: TGTGCCAGCAGCTTATCCGGACTAGCGGACACAGATACGCAGTATTTT. The encoded protein is CASSLSGLADTDTQYF.

The J gene is TRBJ2-1, the V gene TRBV2, with 7 bases identical to TRBD2. There are 14 residues in the CDR3. The germline CDR1 and CDR2 sequences are SNHLY and FYNNEI. The ends lost 4 bases at V and 4 bases at J; junction bases unmatched: 4. This CDR3 is CASSARTRYNEQFF. In DNA form, the CDR3 reads TGTGCCAGCAGTGCCCGGACTAGATACAATGAGCAGTTCTTC.